This record covers a single T cell receptor (beta chain). This record belongs to a study of T cell changes during pregnancy in multiple sclerosis. The protocol was immunoSEQ multiplex PCR, while the TCRdb copy is restricted to in-frame clones and leaves out a portion. The data contain about 50,000 clones, 94% of them seen just once; the ten biggest clones take up about 4.1%. Trimming stripped 3 bases from V and 3 bases from J, with 11 bases between. This CDR3 region has 14 residues. Germline V lookup: CDR1 MNHNS, CDR2 SASEGT. The starting material was CD8+ T cells from peripheral blood mononuclear cells, obtained in the first trimester of pregnancy. The source of this sequence is a female donor with multiple sclerosis, enrolled in a pregnancy study. The rearrangement joins TRBV6-1 to TRBJ1-1, with D uncertain. CDR3 sequence: CASSDMGSHTEAFF. The CDR3 DNA sequence: TGTGCCAGCAGTGATATGGGGAGTCACACTGAAGCTTTCTTT.